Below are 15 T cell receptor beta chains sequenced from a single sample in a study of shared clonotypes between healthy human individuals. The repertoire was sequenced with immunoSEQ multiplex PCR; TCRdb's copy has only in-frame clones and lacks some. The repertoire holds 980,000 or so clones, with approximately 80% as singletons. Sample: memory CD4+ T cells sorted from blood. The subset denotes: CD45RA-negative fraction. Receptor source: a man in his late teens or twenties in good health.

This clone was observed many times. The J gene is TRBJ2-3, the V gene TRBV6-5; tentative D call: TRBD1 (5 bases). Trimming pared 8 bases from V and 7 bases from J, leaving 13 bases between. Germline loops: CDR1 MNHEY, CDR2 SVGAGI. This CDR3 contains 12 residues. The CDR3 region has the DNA TGTGCCAGCTTGGGCCCAGGGAATACGCAGTATTTT. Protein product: CASLGPGNTQYF.

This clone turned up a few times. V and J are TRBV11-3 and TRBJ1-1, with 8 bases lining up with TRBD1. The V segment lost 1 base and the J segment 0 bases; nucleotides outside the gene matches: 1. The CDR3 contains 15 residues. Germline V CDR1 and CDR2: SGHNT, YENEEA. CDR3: CASSLGQGMNTEAFF. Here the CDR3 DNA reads TGTGCCAGCAGCTTAGGACAGGGGATGAACACTGAAGCTTTCTTT.

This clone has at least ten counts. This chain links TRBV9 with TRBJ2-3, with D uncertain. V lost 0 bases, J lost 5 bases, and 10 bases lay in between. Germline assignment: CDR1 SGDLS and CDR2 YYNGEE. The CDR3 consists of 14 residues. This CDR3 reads CASSVVALGDTQYF. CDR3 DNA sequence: TGTGCCAGCAGCGTAGTTGCGTTGGGAGATACGCAGTATTTT.

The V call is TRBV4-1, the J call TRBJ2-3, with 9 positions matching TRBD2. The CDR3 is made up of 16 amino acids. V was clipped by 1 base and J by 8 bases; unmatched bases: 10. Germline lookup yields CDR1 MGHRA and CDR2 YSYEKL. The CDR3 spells CASSQGAGGLLVTQYF. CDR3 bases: TGCGCCAGCAGCCAAGGAGCGGGGGGCCTCCTTGTTACGCAGTATTTT.

The DNA for the CDR3 is TGTGCCAGCAGTTCTGCATACACCGGGGAGCTGTTTTTT. This encodes CASSSAYTGELFF. V usage is TRBV27 and J usage is TRBJ2-2; D gene unclear. Trimming stripped 4 bases from V and 3 bases from J, with 6 bases between. The CDR3 runs to 13 residues. The germline V gene encodes CDR1 MNHEY and CDR2 SMNVEV (reference sequence).

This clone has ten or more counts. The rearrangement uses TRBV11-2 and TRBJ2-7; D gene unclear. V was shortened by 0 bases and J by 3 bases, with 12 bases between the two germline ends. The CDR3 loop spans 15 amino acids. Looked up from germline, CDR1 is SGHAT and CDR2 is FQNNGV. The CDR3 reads CASSLDLAAFYEQYF. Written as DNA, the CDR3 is TGTGCCAGCAGCTTAGATTTGGCAGCTTTCTACGAGCAGTACTTC.

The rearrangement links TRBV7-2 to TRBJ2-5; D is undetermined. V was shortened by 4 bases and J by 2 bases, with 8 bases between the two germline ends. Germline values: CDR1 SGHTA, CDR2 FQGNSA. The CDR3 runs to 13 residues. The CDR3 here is CASSSSPQETQYF. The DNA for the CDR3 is TGTGCCAGCAGCTCCTCGCCGCAAGAGACCCAGTACTTC.

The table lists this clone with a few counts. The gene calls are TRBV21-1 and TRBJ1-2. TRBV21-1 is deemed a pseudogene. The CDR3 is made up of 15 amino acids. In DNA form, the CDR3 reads TGTGCCAGCAGCAAAGGGCCGGCGCCGGGGTATGGCTACACCTTC. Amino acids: CASSKGPAPGYGYTF.

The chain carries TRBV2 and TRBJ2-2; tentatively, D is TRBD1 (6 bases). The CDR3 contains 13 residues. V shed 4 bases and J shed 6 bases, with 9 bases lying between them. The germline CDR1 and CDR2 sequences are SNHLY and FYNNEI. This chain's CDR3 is CASSATGPGELFF. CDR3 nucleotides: TGTGCCAGCAGTGCGACAGGACCCGGGGAGCTGTTTTTT.

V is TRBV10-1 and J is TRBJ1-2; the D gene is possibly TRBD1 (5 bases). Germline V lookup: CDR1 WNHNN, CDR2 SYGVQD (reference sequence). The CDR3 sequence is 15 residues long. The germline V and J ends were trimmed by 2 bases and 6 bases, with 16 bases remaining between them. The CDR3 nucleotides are TGCGCCAGCAGTGAGACCATCACAGGTTCGGATGGCTACACCTTC. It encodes CASSETITGSDGYTF.

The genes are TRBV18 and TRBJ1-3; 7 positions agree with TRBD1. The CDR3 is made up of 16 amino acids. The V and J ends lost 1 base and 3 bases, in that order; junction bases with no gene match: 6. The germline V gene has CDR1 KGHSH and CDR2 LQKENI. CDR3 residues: CASSPRGGKGGNTIYF. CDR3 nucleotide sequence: TGTGCCAGCTCACCACGAGGGGGCAAGGGTGGAAACACCATATATTTT. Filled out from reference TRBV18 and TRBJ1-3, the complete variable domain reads NAGVMQNPRHLVRRRGQEARLRCSPMKGHSHVYWYRQLPEEGLKFMVYLQKENIIDESGMPKERFSAEFPKEGPSILRIQQVVRGDSAAYFCASSPRGGKGGNTIYFGEGSWLTVV.

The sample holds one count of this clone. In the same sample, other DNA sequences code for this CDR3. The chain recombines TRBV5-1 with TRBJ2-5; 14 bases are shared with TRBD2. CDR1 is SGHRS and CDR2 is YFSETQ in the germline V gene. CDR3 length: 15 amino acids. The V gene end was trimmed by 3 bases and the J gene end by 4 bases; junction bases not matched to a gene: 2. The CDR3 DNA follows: TGCGCCAGCAGCTCAGGACTAGCGGGGGGAGAGACCCAGTACTTC. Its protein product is CASSSGLAGGETQYF.

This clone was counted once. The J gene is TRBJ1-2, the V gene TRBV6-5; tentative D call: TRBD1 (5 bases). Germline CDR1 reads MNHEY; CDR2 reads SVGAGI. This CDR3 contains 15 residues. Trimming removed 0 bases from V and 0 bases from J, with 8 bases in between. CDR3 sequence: CASSYSDRTNYGYTF. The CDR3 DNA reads TGTGCCAGCAGTTACTCTGACAGAACTAACTATGGCTACACCTTC.

This chain's CDR3 is CSADRTSGGDEQFF. CDR3 nucleotides: TGCAGCGCTGACCGGACTAGCGGGGGAGATGAGCAGTTCTTC. The gene calls are TRBV29-1 and TRBJ2-1, with TRBD2 matching over 13 bases. Germline V gives CDR1 SQVTM, CDR2 ANQGSEA. There are 14 residues in the CDR3. V gave up 7 bases and J gave up 8 bases; unmatched junction bases: 8.

The CDR3 protein is CASSFNAPGTQYF. The CDR3 nucleotides are TGCGCCAGCAGCTTTAATGCCCCGGGTACGCAGTATTTT. The J gene is TRBJ2-3, the V gene TRBV5-1; no clear D gene. The CDR3 loop spans 13 amino acids. With 2 bases removed from V and 8 bases from J, the gap between germline ends came to 12 bases. Looked up from germline, CDR1 is SGHRS and CDR2 is YFSETQ.